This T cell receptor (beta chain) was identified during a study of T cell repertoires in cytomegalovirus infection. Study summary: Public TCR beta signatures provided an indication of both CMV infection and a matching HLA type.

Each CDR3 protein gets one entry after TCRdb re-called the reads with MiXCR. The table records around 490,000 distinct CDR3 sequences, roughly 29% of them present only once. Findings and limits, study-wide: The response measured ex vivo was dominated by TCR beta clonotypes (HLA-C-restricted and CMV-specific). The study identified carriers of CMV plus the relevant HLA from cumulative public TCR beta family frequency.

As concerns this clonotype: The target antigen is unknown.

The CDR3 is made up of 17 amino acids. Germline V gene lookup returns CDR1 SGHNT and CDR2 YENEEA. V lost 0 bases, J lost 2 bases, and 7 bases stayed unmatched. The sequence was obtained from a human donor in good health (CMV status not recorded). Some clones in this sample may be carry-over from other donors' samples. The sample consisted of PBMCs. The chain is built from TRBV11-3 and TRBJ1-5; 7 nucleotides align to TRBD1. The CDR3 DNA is TGTGCCAGCAGCTTAGAGAGTGACAGGGAGGGCAATCAGCCCCAGCATTTT. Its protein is CASSLESDREGNQPQHF.